The 9 T cell receptor beta chains given below trace back to one sample, sequenced in a study of cytomegalovirus exposure and HLA in healthy donors. With 60 Vbeta and 13 Jbeta primers, the PCR was carried out. Sequencing used immunoSEQ multiplex PCR; TCRdb keeps in-frame clones, though not all of them. The sample includes about 200,000 clones, around nine tenths seen only once; the top ten take less than 0.4%. The material sequenced was PBMCs. Receptor source: a woman in her 30s in good health and CMV-seronegative.

A single count supports this clone. This sequence joins TRBV4-1 and TRBJ2-1; 16 bases are shared with TRBD2. J was trimmed by 4 bases and V by 4 bases; bases with no gene match: 7. The CDR3 has 18 amino acids. CDR1 and CDR2 from the germline V gene are MGHRA and YSYEKL. The CDR3: CASSLVGTSGGAYNEQFF. The CDR3 region has the DNA TGCGCCAGCAGCCTCGTAGGGACTAGCGGGGGGGCGTACAATGAGCAGTTCTTC.

The chain combines TRBV7-9 with TRBJ2-3; 11 positions agree with TRBD2. CDR1 and CDR2 (germline): SEHNR, FQNEAQ (reference sequence). J gave up 3 bases and V 1 base, and 6 bases lay outside the gene matches. The CDR3 runs 17 residues. The CDR3 protein is CASSLVPRTSGTDTQYF. In nucleotides, the CDR3 is TGTGCCAGCAGCTTAGTCCCTAGGACTAGCGGGACAGATACGCAGTATTTT.

V gene TRBV2 combines with J gene TRBJ1-4; D is uncertain. The germline CDR1 and CDR2 sequences are SNHLY and FYNNEI. Between the trimmed V and J ends, which lost 4 bases and 4 bases, there was a span of 7 bases. The CDR3 contains 13 residues. CDR3 sequence reads: CASSGVGNEKLFF. The CDR3 DNA reads as TGTGCCAGCAGTGGAGTTGGTAATGAAAAACTGTTTTTT.

The chain carries TRBV2 and TRBJ1-5, with TRBD1 matching over 7 bases. With 7 bases clipped from V and 0 bases from J, the junction kept 9 bases outside the gene matches. CDR3 length: 16 amino acids. Germline V gives CDR1 SNHLY, CDR2 FYNNEI. DNA of the CDR3: TGTGCCAGCATGAACAGGGGACTAGGTAGCAATCAGCCCCAGCATTTT. Translating gives CASMNRGLGSNQPQHF. The entire variable domain, with the rest obtained from reference TRBV2 and TRBJ1-5, is as follows: EPEVTQTPSHQVTQMGQEVILRCVPISNHLYFYWYRQILGQKVEFLVSFYNNEISEKSEIFDDQFSVERPDGSNFTLKIRSTKLEDSAMYFCASMNRGLGSNQPQHFGDGTRLSIL.

A note on this clone: The junction shows a germline mismatch at one end, possibly a read error. The chain couples TRBV7-7 to TRBJ2-5, with 8 bases matching TRBD1. This CDR3 contains 14 residues. Per germline, CDR1 SSHAT and CDR2 FNYEAQ (reference sequence). CDR3 protein: CASSGDRGGKTQYF. CDR3 bases: TGTGCTAGCAGCGGAGACAGGGGAGGAAAGACCCAGTACTTC.

A single count supports this clone. The gene calls are TRBV9 and TRBJ2-1, with TRBD2 matching over 7 bases. CDR1 is SGDLS, CDR2 YYNGEE, per germline. The CDR3 covers 16 residues. With V trimmed by 0 bases and J by 3 bases, 6 bases remained unmatched. The CDR3 sequence is CASSVEPGGNYNEQFF. Here the CDR3 DNA reads TGTGCCAGCAGCGTAGAGCCCGGGGGGAACTACAATGAGCAGTTCTTC.

Worth noting for this clone: One end of the junction does not line up with germline, which may come from a read error. The rearrangement uses TRBV15 and TRBJ2-6; a weak D match, TRBD1 (5 bases). Germline CDR1 reads LNHNV; CDR2 reads YYDKDF (reference sequence). CDR3 length: 17 amino acids. CDR3 residues: CATSRDIASSGANVLAF. The CDR3 DNA sequence: TGTGCCACCAGCAGAGATATAGCCTCCTCTGGGGCCAACGTCCTGGCTTTC.

The genes are TRBV7-3 and TRBJ2-1, with D uncertain. This CDR3 has 12 amino acids. Germline assignment: CDR1 SGHTA and CDR2 FQGTGA. V was shortened by 2 bases and J by 7 bases, with 6 bases between the two germline ends. The CDR3 region has the DNA TGTGCCAGCAGCTTATCAGGAAATGAGCAGTTCTTC. Translated, it gives CASSLSGNEQFF. The variable domain in full, with the rest retrieved from reference TRBV7-3 and TRBJ2-1, is GAGVSQTPSNKVTEKGKYVELRCDPISGHTALYWYRQSLGQGPEFLIYFQGTGAADDSGLPNDRFFAVRPEGSVSTLKIQRTERGDSAVYLCASSLSGNEQFFGPGTRLTVL.

The V and J genes are TRBV11-3 and TRBJ2-1; 14 nucleotides agree with TRBD2. This CDR3 has 17 residues. Germline assignment: CDR1 SGHNT and CDR2 YENEEA. V lost 5 bases to trimming and J lost 8 bases; unmatched junction nucleotides: 11. CDR3 loop: CASSTGTSGSGRDEQFF. The CDR3, as DNA: TGTGCCAGCAGCACCGGGACTAGCGGGAGCGGCCGGGATGAGCAGTTCTTC.